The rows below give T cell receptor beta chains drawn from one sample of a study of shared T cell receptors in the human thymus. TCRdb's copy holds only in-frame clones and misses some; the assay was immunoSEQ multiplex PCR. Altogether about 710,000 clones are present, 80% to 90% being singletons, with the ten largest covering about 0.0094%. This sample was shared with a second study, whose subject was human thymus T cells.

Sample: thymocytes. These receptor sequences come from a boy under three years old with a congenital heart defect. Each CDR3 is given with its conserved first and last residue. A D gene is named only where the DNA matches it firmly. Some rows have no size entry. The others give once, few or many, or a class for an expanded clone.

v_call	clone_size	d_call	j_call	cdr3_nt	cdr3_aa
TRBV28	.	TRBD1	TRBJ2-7	TGTGCCAGCAGTGCTACCAACCTCCCCGGGACAGGGTACGAGCAGTACTTC	CASSATNLPGTGYEQYF
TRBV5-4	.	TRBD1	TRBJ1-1	TGTGCCAGCAGCGTGGGACAGGGGGCGTTTACGGACACTGAAGCTTTCTTT	CASSVGQGAFTDTEAFF
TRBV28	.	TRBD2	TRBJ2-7	TGTGCCAGCAGTTCCCATCTACTAGCGGGGGGGCAAGAGCAGTACTTC	CASSSHLLAGGQEQYF
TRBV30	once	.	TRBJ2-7	TGTGCCTGGAGTGTACACCGGGGGTCTTACGAGCAGTACTTC	CAWSVHRGSYEQYF
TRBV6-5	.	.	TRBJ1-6	TGTGCCAGCCGCCCGACAGGCCCTAATTCACCCCTCCACTTT	CASRPTGPNSPLHF
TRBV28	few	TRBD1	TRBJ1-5	TGTGCCAGCAGTTTCGGACAGGGGGGAGGGGTTGGCAATCAGCCCCAGCATTTT	CASSFGQGGGVGNQPQHF
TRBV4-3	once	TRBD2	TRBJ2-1	TGCGCCAGCAGCCACCCCTCTAGGACGGGATCTAGCGGGAGTCCAGGGAGCAATGAGCAGTTCTTC	CASSHPSRTGSSGSPGSNEQFF
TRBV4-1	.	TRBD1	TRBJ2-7	TGCGCCAGCAGCCAAGTGGACAGGGACGAGCAGTACTTC	CASSQVDRDEQYF
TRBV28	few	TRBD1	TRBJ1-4	TGTGCCAGCAGTTGCGACAGGGGTACTAATGAAAAACTGTTTTTT	CASSCDRGTNEKLFF
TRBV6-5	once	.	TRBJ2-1	TGTGCCAGCAGCACAGGGATTACACTGAATGAGCAGTTCTTC	CASSTGITLNEQFF
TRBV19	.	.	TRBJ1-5	TGTGCCAGTAGTAGGGAAGGGAGACAGCCCCAGCATTTT	CASSREGRQPQHF
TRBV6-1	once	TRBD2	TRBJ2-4	TGTGCCAGCAGTGGACCAGCGGGAGCACTCAAAAACATTCAGTACTTC	CASSGPAGALKNIQYF
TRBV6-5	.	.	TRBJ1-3	TGTGCCAGCATAGCGGGAAACACCATATATTTT	CASIAGNTIYF